A single sample is the source of the 15 T cell receptor beta chains below, sequenced in a study of regulatory T cells in long-lasting Graves disease. Relying on iRepertoire HTBI primers and Arm-PCR of CDR3 regions, the team built TCR beta libraries. Each CDR3 protein gets one entry after TCRdb re-called the multiplex PCR reads with MiXCR. The table includes 450,000 to 700,000 distinct CDR3 sequences, approximately 15% detected once. The time point here: newly diagnosed GD, antithyroid drugs for less than 3 months. From RNA extracted from PBMCs, the TCR library was made. These same records also appear under a second study, on T cells in Graves' hyperthyroidism and ophthalmopathy.

Source: peripheral blood mononuclear cells (PBMCs), taken at new diagnosis, from a patient treated with antithyroid drugs. Every receptor here comes from a young man with Graves disease.

This sequence joins TRBV19 and TRBJ2-3; D gene unclear. The germline V gene encodes CDR1 LNHDA and CDR2 SQIVND (reference sequence). V shed 4 bases and J shed 0 bases, with 8 bases lying between them. CDR3 size: 14 residues. The CDR3 spells CASSTPGSTDTQYF. The CDR3 nucleotides read TGTGCCAGTAGTACCCCGGGTAGCACAGATACGCAGTATTTT. Looking up the rest from reference TRBV19 and TRBJ2-3 gives the full variable domain: DGGITQSPKYLFRKEGQNVTLSCEQNLNHDAMYWYRQDPGQGLRLIYYSQIVNDFQKGDIAEGYSVSREKKESFPLTVTSAQKNPTAFYLCASSTPGSTDTQYFGPGTRLTVL.

This clonotype occurred many times. CDR3 residues: CASRWTGGTGELFF. The CDR3 nucleotides read TGTGCCAGCAGGTGGACGGGGGGTACCGGGGAGCTGTTTTTT. This rearrangement joins TRBV2 to TRBJ2-2; TRBD2 aligns across 7 bases. J was trimmed by 5 bases and V by 6 bases; bases with no gene match: 6. This CDR3 has 14 amino acids. The germline V gene has CDR1 SNHLY and CDR2 FYNNEI.

This clonotype appeared a few times. CDR3 in amino acids: CSVLGGLAGENEQFF. As DNA, the CDR3 is TGCAGCGTTTTAGGTGGACTAGCGGGAGAAAATGAGCAGTTCTTC. The V and J genes are TRBV29-1 and TRBJ2-1; 13 bases line up with TRBD2. Germline V gene sequence: CDR1 SQVTM, CDR2 ANQGSEA. Unmatched junction bases numbered 8, after V lost 5 bases and J lost 7 bases. The CDR3 runs to 15 residues.

This clonotype showed up many times. V gene TRBV20-1 combines with J gene TRBJ2-1, with D possibly matching TRBD1 (5 bases). Looked up from germline, CDR1 is DFQATT and CDR2 is SNEGSKA (reference sequence). The CDR3 loop spans 16 amino acids. V was pared by 2 bases and J by 9 bases, with 23 bases between. The CDR3 DNA sequence: TGCAGTGCTAGACCCTGGAAGCAGGGCCCACGGTCTGAGCAGTTCTTC. Its protein product is CSARPWKQGPRSEQFF.

This clonotype was counted only a few times. The genes are TRBV27 and TRBJ2-5; 9 bases are a match to TRBD2. The CDR3 is 14 residues long. V was pared by 4 bases and J by 5 bases, with 5 bases of the junction left unmatched. Germline CDR1 is MNHEY and CDR2 is SMNVEV (reference sequence). The CDR3 sequence: CASSYLAGAETQYF. In nucleotides, the CDR3 is TGTGCCAGCAGTTACTTAGCGGGAGCTGAGACCCAGTACTTC.

This clonotype was seen many times. The chain combines TRBV5-1 with TRBJ2-3, with 12 bases fitting TRBD2. This CDR3 has 16 amino acids. The germline V gene encodes CDR1 SGHRS and CDR2 YFSETQ. V lost 4 bases and J lost 6; bases outside the gene matches: 9. CDR3 in amino acids: CASSTGLAGLPDTQYF. The CDR3 DNA reads as TGCGCCAGCAGCACCGGACTAGCGGGATTGCCCGATACGCAGTATTTT.

The sample holds a few counts of this clonotype. The chain carries TRBV27 and TRBJ1-4; possibly TRBD1 for D (5 bases). The CDR3 length is 16 residues. The germline gives CDR1 MNHEY, CDR2 SMNVEV (reference sequence). V was trimmed by 3 bases and J by 3 bases, leaving 14 bases between them. The DNA for the CDR3 is TGTGCCAGCAGTTTGACCTGGGGGGAAGCTAATGAAAAACTGTTTTTT. It encodes CASSLTWGEANEKLFF. The full variable domain, with the rest looked up from reference TRBV27 and TRBJ1-4, is EAQVTQNPRYLITVTGKKLTVTCSQNMNHEYMSWYRQDPGLGLRQIYYSMNVEVTDKGDVPEGYKVSRKEKRNFPLILESPSPNQTSLYFCASSLTWGEANEKLFFGSGTQLSVL.

V gene TRBV20-1 combines with J gene TRBJ1-1, with 11 bases identical to TRBD1. This CDR3 spans 21 amino acids. Germline V gene sequence: CDR1 DFQATT, CDR2 SNEGSKA (reference sequence). Unmatched junction bases numbered 18, after V lost 0 bases and J lost 0 bases. The CDR3 reads CSARDTAQDRGRRSMNTEAFF. CDR3 in DNA: TGCAGTGCTAGAGATACGGCCCAGGACAGGGGGCGCCGGAGTATGAACACTGAAGCTTTCTTT.

In its sample, this clonotype was seen many times. The chain combines TRBV20-1 with TRBJ2-1; possible D gene TRBD2, 6 bases. The CDR3 has 15 amino acids. From germline, CDR1 is DFQATT and CDR2 SNEGSKA (reference sequence). V was trimmed by 0 bases and J by 6 bases, leaving 15 bases between them. CDR3 in DNA: TGCAGTGCTAGAGATCTGCCGGAGGGTCGCAATGAGCAGTTCTTC. Translating it yields CSARDLPEGRNEQFF.

This clonotype was found many times. The chain uses TRBV20-1 and TRBJ1-6; D may be TRBD1 (6 bases). V was shortened by 8 bases and J by 7 bases, with 15 bases between the two germline ends. The germline CDR1 and CDR2 sequences are DFQATT and SNEGSKA (reference sequence). CDR3 length: 13 residues. The CDR3 protein is CSTRTAPNSPLHF. For the CDR3, the DNA is TGCAGTACCAGGACAGCGCCCAATTCACCCCTCCACTTT.

On this clonotype: A far larger clone is one nucleotide away, so this likely arose from a read error. The conserved closing phenylalanine or tryptophan is absent in this CDR3, likely reflecting a read error. The chain recombines TRBV7-3 with TRBJ2-3; D gene ambiguous. This CDR3 has 12 residues. The V and J ends lost 5 bases and 5 bases respectively, with 8 bases between them. CDR1 is SGHTA, CDR2 FQGTGA, per germline. The CDR3 DNA reads as TGTGCCAGCAGCCCAACGGGAGATACGCAGTATTCT. Its translation: CASSPTGDTQYS.

In its sample, this clonotype was seen many times. This rearrangement joins TRBV11-2 to TRBJ2-1; D gene uncertain. Per germline, CDR1 SGHAT and CDR2 FQNNGV. The length of the CDR3 is 15 residues. V was clipped by 0 bases and J by 4 bases, with 10 bases between them. The CDR3 DNA reads as TGTGCCAGCAGCTTAGAGACTCTAGTTTACAATGAGCAGTTCTTC. Translating it yields CASSLETLVYNEQFF.

This clonotype came up many times. V usage is TRBV28 and J usage is TRBJ1-2; 10 bases are shared with TRBD1. CDR1 is MDHEN, CDR2 SYDVKM, per germline. V trimming: 10 bases; J trimming: 4 bases; junction bases outside the gene matches: 12. The CDR3 covers 15 residues. CDR3 loop: CATVPDRGQTYGYTF. The DNA of the CDR3 is TGTGCCACCGTACCCGACAGGGGGCAAACCTATGGCTACACCTTC.

This clonotype came up many times. The J gene is TRBJ1-2, the V gene TRBV7-8; D gene ambiguous. Trimming left V 5 bases short and J 6 bases short, with 16 bases between. The CDR3 extends over 14 amino acids. Looked up from germline, CDR1 is SGHVS and CDR2 is FQNEAQ. The CDR3 DNA follows: TGTGCCAGCAGCCCACGGACGCCGGCGGATGGCTACACCTTC. Translated, it gives CASSPRTPADGYTF. The full variable domain, rest sourced from reference TRBV7-8 and TRBJ1-2, is GAGVSQSPRYKVAKRGQDVALRCDPISGHVSLFWYQQALGQGPEFLTYFQNEAQLDKSGLPSDRFFAERPEGSVSTLKIQRTQQEDSAVYLCASSPRTPADGYTFGSGTRLTVV.

This clonotype has more than one count but fewer than ten. V and J are TRBV29-1 and TRBJ1-5; no clear D. V lost 2 bases, J lost 5 bases, and 25 bases lay in between. The germline CDR1 and CDR2 sequences are SQVTM and ANQGSEA. CDR3 length: 18 amino acids. CDR3 coding DNA: TGCAGCGTTGAACCCTTTATGGGCCTAACTCTGAACCATCAGCCCCAGCATTTT. This codes for CSVEPFMGLTLNHQPQHF.